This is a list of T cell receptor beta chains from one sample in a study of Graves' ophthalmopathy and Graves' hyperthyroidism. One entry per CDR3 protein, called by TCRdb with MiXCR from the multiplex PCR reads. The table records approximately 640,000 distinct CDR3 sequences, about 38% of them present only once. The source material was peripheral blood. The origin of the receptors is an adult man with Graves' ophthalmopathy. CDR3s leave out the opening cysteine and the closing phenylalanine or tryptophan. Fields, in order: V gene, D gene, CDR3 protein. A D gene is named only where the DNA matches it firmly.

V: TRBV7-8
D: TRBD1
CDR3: ASSSDRGREKLF

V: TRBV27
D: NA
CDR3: ASSLQGVSTEAF

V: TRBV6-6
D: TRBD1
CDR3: ASSYLGQGKETQY

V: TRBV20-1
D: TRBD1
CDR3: SAPKTGGYSYEQY

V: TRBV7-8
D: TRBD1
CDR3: ASSVSGTGGGQPQH

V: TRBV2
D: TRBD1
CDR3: ARDGTGGISYGYT

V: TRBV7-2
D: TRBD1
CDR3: ASSLGGQGSNEKLF

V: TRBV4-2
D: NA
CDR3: ASSQDIRETQY

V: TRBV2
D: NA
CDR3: ASSIPRKAF

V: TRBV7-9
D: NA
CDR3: ASSSGRVVRYEQY

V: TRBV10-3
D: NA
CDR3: AISETGGMGANVLT

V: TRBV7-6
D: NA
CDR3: ASSRRNRAGPGELF

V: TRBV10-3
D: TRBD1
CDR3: ASGRQGNSPLH

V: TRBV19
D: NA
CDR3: ASSFDRINGYT

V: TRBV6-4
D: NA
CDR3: ASSGPGGAF

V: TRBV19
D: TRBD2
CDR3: ASSTGGSGYEQY

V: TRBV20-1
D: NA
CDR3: SATEDSEAF

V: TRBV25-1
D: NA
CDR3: ASSDLTRDTGELF

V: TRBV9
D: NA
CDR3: ASVGASTNYGYT

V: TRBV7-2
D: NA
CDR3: ASTATGTLNEKLF

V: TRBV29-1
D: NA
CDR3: SGGLGNTDTQY

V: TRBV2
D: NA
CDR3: ASSLAIAWGPGRD

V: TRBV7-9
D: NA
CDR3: ASSLWGTLH

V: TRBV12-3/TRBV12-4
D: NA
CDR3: ATASGTEGEKLF

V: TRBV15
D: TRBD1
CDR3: ATSSVEGTVHNSGANVLT

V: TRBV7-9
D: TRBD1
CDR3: ASRVGTAYPRTEAF

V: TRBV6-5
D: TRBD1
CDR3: ASRRGDRGNTEAF

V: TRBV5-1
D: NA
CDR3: ASSSGILGEKLF

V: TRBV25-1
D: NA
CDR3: ASSDQEKLF

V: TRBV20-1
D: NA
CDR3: SAAGDSGYGYT

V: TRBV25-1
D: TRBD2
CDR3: ASSPPSGNYEQY

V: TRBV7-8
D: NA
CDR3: ASSLEDWSSYEQY

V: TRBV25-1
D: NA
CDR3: ASSESSGNQPQH

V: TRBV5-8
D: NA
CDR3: ASSDVGISETQY

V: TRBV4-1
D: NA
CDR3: ASSQGLESNSPLH

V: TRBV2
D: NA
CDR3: ASGRGTTTYEQY

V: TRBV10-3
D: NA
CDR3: AINEGPNTGELF

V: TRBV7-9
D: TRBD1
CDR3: ASSSRDRGETQY

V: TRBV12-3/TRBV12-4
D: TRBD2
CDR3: ASSRGLAGEAYEQY

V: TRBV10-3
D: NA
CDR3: AISDLGLKSAF

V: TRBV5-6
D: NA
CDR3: ASSSYRGRADYGYT

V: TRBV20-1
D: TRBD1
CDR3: SAAPGQGTIYEQY